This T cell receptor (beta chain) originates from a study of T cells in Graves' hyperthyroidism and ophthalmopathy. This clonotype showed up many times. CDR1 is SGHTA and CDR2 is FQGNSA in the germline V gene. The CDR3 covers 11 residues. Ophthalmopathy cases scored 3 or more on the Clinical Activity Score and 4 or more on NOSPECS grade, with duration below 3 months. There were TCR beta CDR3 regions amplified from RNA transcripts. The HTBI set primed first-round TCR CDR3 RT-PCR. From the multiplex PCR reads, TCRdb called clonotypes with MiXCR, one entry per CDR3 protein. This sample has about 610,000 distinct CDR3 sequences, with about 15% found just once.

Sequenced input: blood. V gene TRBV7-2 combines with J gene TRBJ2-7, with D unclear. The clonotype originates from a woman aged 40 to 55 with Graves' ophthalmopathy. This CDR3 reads CGVGSSYEQYF. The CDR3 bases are TGTGGAGTGGGCAGCTCCTACGAGCAGTACTTC.